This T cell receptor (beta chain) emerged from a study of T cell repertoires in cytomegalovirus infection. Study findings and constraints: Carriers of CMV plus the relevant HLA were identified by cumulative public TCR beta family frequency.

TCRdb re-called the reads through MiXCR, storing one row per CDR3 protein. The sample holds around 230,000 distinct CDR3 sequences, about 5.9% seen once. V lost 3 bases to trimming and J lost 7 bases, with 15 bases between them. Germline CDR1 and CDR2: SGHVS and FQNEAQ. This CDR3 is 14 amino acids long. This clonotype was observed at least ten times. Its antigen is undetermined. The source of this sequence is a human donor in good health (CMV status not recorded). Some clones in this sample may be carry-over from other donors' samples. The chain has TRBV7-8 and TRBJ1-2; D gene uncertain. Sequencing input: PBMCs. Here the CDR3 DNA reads TGTGCCAGCAGCTTGTCTGACGCGGCGGGTGGCTACACCTTC. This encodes CASSLSDAAGGYTF.